Sequencing of this T cell receptor beta chain was carried out in a study of regulatory T cells in long-lasting Graves disease. Study overall: Graves' patients diagnosed newly had used antithyroid drugs under 3 months.

The V and J ends lost 5 bases and 4 bases, in that order; junction bases with no gene match: 9. The CDR3 totals 14 residues. Germline V gene sequence: CDR1 SGHRS, CDR2 YFSETQ. CDR3 regions were amplified by Arm-PCR using iRepertoire HTBI primers to build TCR beta libraries. Original processing notes: Across all samples, just over 60 TRBV segments and 14 TRBJ segments were identified. TCRdb itself ran the multiplex PCR reads through MiXCR, one entry per CDR3 protein. These V and J calls derive from TCRdb rather than the authors' analysis. This sample has about 500,000 distinct CDR3 sequences, with around 12% found just once. The time point is: newly diagnosed GD, antithyroid drugs for less than 3 months. Extracted RNA from PBMCs served as the source of the TCR library. This clonotype was observed many times. These data are also associated with another study on T cells in Graves' hyperthyroidism and ophthalmopathy. That paper adds: HTBI primers were employed in a first-round RT-PCR of the TCR CDR3.

This TCR derives from a woman aged 30 to 39 with Graves disease. V and J are TRBV5-1 and TRBJ2-7; 7 bases line up with TRBD1. Sequencing was performed on peripheral blood mononuclear cells (PBMCs), taken at new diagnosis, from a patient treated with antithyroid drugs. The CDR3 DNA sequence: TGCGCCAGCAGGGACACCGGGACAGCATACGAGCAGTACTTC. Translation: CASRDTGTAYEQYF.